These 14 T cell receptor beta chains share one sample of origin, sequenced in a study of read filtering for tumor transcriptome and immune sequencing. The library was built from about 400 ng RNA with molecular barcoded adaptors for alpha/delta and beta/gamma chains. TCRdb re-called the reads with MiXCR, one entry per CDR3 protein. The sample contains roughly 130,000 distinct CDR3 sequences, over 10% of which appear only once. The material sequenced was a population of CD138-negative cells sorted from bone marrow. The receptors come from a donor at least 40 years old with multiple myeloma.

This clonotype has ten or more counts. The chain joins TRBV19 to TRBJ2-1; 12 bases map to TRBD2. The CDR3 runs 14 residues. From germline, CDR1 is LNHDA and CDR2 SQIVND (reference sequence). After removal of 6 bases from V and 8 bases from J, the junction contained 5 bases not matched to a gene. CDR3 amino acids: CASRSSGGAYEQFF. CDR3 coding DNA: TGTGCCAGTAGGTCTAGCGGGGGGGCCTATGAGCAGTTCTTC.

This clonotype appeared many times. V usage is TRBV7-2 and J usage is TRBJ1-4; D might be TRBD1 (6 bases). V dropped 5 bases and J dropped 7 bases, with 14 bases sitting between them. CDR3 length: 14 residues. Germline loops: CDR1 SGHTA, CDR2 FQGNSA. The CDR3 region has the DNA TGTGCCAGCAGCGCGACAGGAGGGAGTGAAAAACTGTTTTTT. It translates to CASSATGGSEKLFF.

This clonotype was observed a few times. This chain joins TRBV6-1 and TRBJ2-2, with D possibly TRBD2 on 5 matching bases. V gave up 6 bases and J gave up 0 bases, with 8 bases separating them. Germline-derived CDR1 and CDR2 are MNHNS and SASEGT. The CDR3 consists of 14 residues. DNA for the CDR3: TGTGCCAGCAGCGCCGGGGCGAACACCGGGGAGCTGTTTTTT. It yields the protein CASSAGANTGELFF.

Many counts were recorded for this clonotype. J is TRBJ2-3 and V is TRBV19, with 9 bases fitting TRBD1. The CDR3 length is 18 residues. Germline V gene lookup returns CDR1 LNHDA and CDR2 SQIVND (reference sequence). V lost 5 bases and J lost 0; bases outside the gene matches: 12. DNA of the CDR3: TGTGCCAGTAGTTTTGGGACAGGGACTTTGGGGAGCACAGATACGCAGTATTTT. This codes for CASSFGTGTLGSTDTQYF.

There are many counts of this clonotype. The rearrangement uses TRBV4-1 and TRBJ2-2, with D perhaps TRBD1 or TRBD2 (7 bases each). Trimming pared 4 bases from V and 4 bases from J, leaving 19 bases between. The CDR3 covers 17 residues. Germline V gene sequence: CDR1 MGHRA, CDR2 YSYEKL. The CDR3 is CASSPEGRGRGTGELFF. The CDR3 DNA reads TGCGCCAGCAGCCCCGAGGGGAGGGGGCGCGGCACCGGGGAGCTGTTTTTT.

There are many counts of this clonotype. This chain uses TRBV12-2 with TRBJ1-2. TRBV12-2 is given as a pseudogene. The CDR3 is made up of 13 amino acids. The chain's CDR3 is CASPAGLGYGYTF. The CDR3 coding sequence is TGTGCAAGTCCCGCGGGGTTAGGCTATGGCTACACCTTC.

The table lists this clonotype with a count of one. This could be a read error, since a much larger clone is one nucleotide away. The chain joins TRBV10-3 to TRBJ2-1; TRBD2 matches 10 bases. Losses at the gene ends were 8 bases for V and 6 bases for J; bases not matched to a gene: 10. The CDR3 spans 15 residues. Germline assignment: CDR1 ENHRY and CDR2 SYGVKD. The CDR3 DNA reads as TGTGCCATCGGGTCAACGGCTAGCGGGAGCAATGAGCAGTTCTTC. Protein sequence: CAIGSTASGSNEQFF.

The V gene is TRBV20-1, the J gene TRBJ1-1; D is undetermined. Germline V gives CDR1 DFQATT, CDR2 SNEGSKA (reference sequence). The CDR3 is 13 amino acids. Trimming stripped 3 bases from V and 1 base from J, with 9 bases between. CDR3 in DNA: TGCAGTGCTAGTGTCAGGACGAACACTGAAGCTTTCTTT. This translates into CSASVRTNTEAFF.

This clonotype was picked up many times. This chain connects TRBV13 to TRBJ1-4; tentatively, D is TRBD1 (5 bases). Trimming took 6 bases from V and 1 from J, leaving 9 bases between them. Germline V CDR1 and CDR2: PRHDT, FYEKMQ (reference sequence). This CDR3 region has 14 residues. The CDR3 protein is CASSAGGTNEKLFF. CDR3 nucleotides: TGTGCCAGCAGTGCTGGGGGAACTAATGAAAAACTGTTTTTT. Drawing the rest from reference TRBV13 and TRBJ1-4, the complete variable domain is AAGVIQSPRHLIKEKRETATLKCYPIPRHDTVYWYQQGPGQDPQFLISFYEKMQSDKGSIPDRFSAQQFSDYHSELNMSSLELGDSALYFCASSAGGTNEKLFFGSGTQLSVL.

This clonotype appeared many times. This chain uses TRBV5-6 with TRBJ2-1; no definite D call. With 2 bases removed from V and 10 bases from J, the gap between germline ends came to 7 bases. The CDR3 extends over 11 amino acids. Germline assignment: CDR1 SGHDT and CDR2 YYEEEE. The CDR3 region is CASSFLSEQFF. CDR3 nucleotides: TGTGCCAGCAGCTTTTTGTCCGAGCAGTTCTTC.

This clonotype was seen many times. The gene calls are TRBV20-1 and TRBJ1-2; 7 bases agree with TRBD1. Trimming cost V 0 bases and J 4 bases; bases outside gene matches: 2. Germline CDR1 DFQATT, CDR2 SNEGSKA (reference sequence). This CDR3 has 13 residues. This CDR3 reads CSARDWTGYGYTF. The DNA for the CDR3 is TGCAGTGCTAGAGACTGGACAGGCTATGGCTACACCTTC.

There are many counts of this clonotype. CDR3 bases: TGTGCCAGCAGCTTGAACACCCAAGAGACCCAGTACTTC. Its protein is CASSLNTQETQYF. This chain uses TRBV7-9 with TRBJ2-5; no definite D call. The germline V gene encodes CDR1 SEHNR and CDR2 FQNEAQ (reference sequence). V dropped 3 bases and J dropped 1 base, with 6 bases sitting between them. The CDR3 loop spans 13 amino acids.

At least ten counts were recorded for this clonotype. The chain employs TRBV20-1 and TRBJ2-1, with TRBD2 identical over 11 bases. The CDR3 has 14 residues. Germline-derived CDR1 and CDR2 are DFQATT and SNEGSKA (reference sequence). The CDR3 DNA follows: TGCAGCGCAAGAACTAGCGGGAGTAGGAATGAGCAGTTCTTC. It specifies CSARTSGSRNEQFF.

This clonotype occurred many times. The gene calls are TRBV7-8 and TRBJ1-2; no reliable D call. CDR1 is SGHVS and CDR2 is FQNEAQ in the germline V gene. Between the trimmed V and J ends, which lost 5 bases and 8 bases, there was a span of 18 bases. The CDR3 extends over 14 amino acids. The CDR3 DNA sequence: TGTGCCAGCAGCCCCCTGGTCGGCCCTTTAGGCTACACCTTC. This translates into CASSPLVGPLGYTF.